The TCR beta chain described here comes from a study of T cell changes during pregnancy in multiple sclerosis. V lost 8 bases and J lost 4; bases outside the gene matches: 13. The CDR3 has 15 residues. Germline assignment: CDR1 MGHRA and CDR2 YSYEKL. Assay used: immunoSEQ multiplex PCR; TCRdb lists only in-frame clones, some missing. The table includes tens of thousands of clones, more than 80% detected once. The specimen comprised peripheral blood, sampled in the second trimester of pregnancy. V and J are TRBV4-1 and TRBJ2-7, with 8 bases aligning to TRBD2. The source of this sequence is a female donor in good health, enrolled as a control in a pregnancy study. The CDR3 loop reads CASSQAAGGTYEQYF. CDR3 DNA sequence: TGCGCCAGCTCCCAGGCGGCGGGGGGCACTTACGAGCAGTACTTC.